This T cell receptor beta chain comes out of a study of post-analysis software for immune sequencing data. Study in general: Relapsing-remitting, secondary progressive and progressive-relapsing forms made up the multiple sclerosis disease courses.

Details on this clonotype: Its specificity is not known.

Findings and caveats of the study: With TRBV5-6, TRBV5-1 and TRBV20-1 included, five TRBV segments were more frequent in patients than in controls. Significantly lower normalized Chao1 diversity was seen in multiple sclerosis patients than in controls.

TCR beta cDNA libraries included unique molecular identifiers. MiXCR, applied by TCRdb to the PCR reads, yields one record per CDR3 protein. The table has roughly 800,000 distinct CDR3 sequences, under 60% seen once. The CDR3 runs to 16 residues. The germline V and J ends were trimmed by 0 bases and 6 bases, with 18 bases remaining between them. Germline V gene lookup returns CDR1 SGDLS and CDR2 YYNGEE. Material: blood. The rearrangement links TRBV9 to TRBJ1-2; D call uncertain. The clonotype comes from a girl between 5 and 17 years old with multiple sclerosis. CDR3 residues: CASSVASGRLTDGYTF. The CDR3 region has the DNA TGTGCCAGCAGCGTAGCGTCGGGCAGGCTTACCGATGGCTACACCTTC.